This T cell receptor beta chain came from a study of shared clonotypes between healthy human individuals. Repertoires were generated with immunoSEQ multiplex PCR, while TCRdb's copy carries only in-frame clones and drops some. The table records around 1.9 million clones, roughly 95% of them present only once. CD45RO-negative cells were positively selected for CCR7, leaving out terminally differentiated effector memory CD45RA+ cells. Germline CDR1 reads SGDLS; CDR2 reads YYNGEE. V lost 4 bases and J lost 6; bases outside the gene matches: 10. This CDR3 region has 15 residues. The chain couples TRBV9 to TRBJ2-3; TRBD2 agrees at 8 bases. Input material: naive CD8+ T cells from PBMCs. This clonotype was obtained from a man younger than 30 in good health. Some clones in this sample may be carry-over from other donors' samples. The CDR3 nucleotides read TGTGCCAGCAGCACGGGAGGGGCAACTTCGGATACGCAGTATTTT. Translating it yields CASSTGGATSDTQYF.